A selection of T cell receptor beta chains follows, all from one sample in a study of T cells expressing NK-cell markers. After re-calling the 5' RACE reads, TCRdb lists one entry per CDR3 protein, DNA absent. The sample has over 250,000 distinct CDR3 sequences. The sequenced material came from blood T cells: a sorted CD56 or NKG2C T cell subset, CD4+ or CD8+ T cells, or bulk PBMC T cells (not recorded which). The source of these receptors is a woman between 18 and 75 years old in good health. The CDR3 runs from the conserved cysteine through the conserved F or W.

>TRBJ1-2|TRBV20-1
CSARTGNSNYGYTF
>TRBJ1-1|TRBV24-1
CATSDGRGRNTEAFF
>TRBJ2-2|TRBV5-1
CASSHSPGTGTELFF
>TRBJ2-7|TRBV5-4
CASSWGGSENYEQYF
>TRBJ2-1|TRBV9
CASSVGGGTSYNEQFF
>TRBJ2-3|TRBV20-1
CSARASLGTDTQYF
>TRBJ1-6|TRBV12-3/TRBV12-4
CASRDRTNSPLHF
>TRBJ1-5|TRBV20-1
CSARDFGQPQHF
>TRBJ2-2|TRBV7-8
CASSLDPAGELFF
>TRBJ1-6|TRBV6-5
CASSYSGGNPSYNSPLHF
>TRBJ1-1|TRBV20-1
CSAVDRFHTEAFF
>TRBJ2-5|TRBV5-1
CASRQGGAQETQYF
>TRBJ2-1|TRBV7-9
CASSPLRTSGSYNEQFF
>TRBJ2-2|TRBV7-2
CASSLQMGNTGELFF
>TRBJ2-5|TRBV7-6
CASSFRGYGETQYF
>TRBJ2-1|TRBV20-1
CRLASGGSQAFF
>TRBJ2-1|TRBV19
CASSGPNYNEQFF
>TRBJ2-7|TRBV12-3/TRBV12-4
CASSQTPTWGEQYF